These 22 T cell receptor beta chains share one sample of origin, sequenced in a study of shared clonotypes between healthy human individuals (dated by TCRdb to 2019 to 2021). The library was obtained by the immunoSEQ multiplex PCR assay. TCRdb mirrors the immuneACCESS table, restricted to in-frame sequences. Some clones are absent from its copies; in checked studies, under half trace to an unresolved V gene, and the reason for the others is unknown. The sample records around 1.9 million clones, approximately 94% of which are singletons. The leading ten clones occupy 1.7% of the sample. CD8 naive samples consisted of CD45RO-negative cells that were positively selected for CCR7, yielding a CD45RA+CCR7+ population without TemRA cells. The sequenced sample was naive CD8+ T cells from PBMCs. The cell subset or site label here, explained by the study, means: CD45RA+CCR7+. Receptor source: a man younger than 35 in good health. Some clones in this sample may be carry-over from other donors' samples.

Written as DNA, the CDR3 is TGTGCCAGCAGTAGCCTTGACGGGTTCACCTACGAGCAGTACTTC. It encodes CASSSLDGFTYEQYF. The V and J genes are TRBV6-1 and TRBJ2-7; D unresolved. Per germline, CDR1 MNHNS and CDR2 SASEGT. Trimming pared 5 bases from V and 2 bases from J, leaving 16 bases between. CDR3 length: 15 residues.

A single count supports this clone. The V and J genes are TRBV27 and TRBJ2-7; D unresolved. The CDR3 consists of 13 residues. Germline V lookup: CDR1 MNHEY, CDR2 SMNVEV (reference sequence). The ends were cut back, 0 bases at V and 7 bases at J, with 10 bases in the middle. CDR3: CASSLSDAGEQYF. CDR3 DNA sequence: TGTGCCAGCAGTTTATCGGACGCCGGGGAGCAGTACTTC.

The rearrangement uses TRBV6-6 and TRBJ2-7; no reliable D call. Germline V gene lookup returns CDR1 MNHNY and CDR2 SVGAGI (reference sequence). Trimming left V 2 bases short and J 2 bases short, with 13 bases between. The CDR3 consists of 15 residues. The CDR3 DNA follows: TGTGCCAGCAGTTACGACGTCTGGGCAGCCTACGAGCAGTACTTC. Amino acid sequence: CASSYDVWAAYEQYF.

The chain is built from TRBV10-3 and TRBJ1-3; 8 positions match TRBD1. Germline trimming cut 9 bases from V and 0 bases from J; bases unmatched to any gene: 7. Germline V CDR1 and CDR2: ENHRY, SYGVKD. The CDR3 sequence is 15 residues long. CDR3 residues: CAILTGESSGNTIYF. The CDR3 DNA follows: TGTGCCATATTGACAGGGGAAAGCTCTGGAAACACCATATATTTT.

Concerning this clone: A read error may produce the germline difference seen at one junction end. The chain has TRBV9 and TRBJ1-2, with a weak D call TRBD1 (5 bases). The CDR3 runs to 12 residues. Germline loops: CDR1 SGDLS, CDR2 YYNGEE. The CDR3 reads CASSVGGPFKNF. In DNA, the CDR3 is TGTGCCAGCAGCGTAGGGGGACCCTTCAAGAACTTC. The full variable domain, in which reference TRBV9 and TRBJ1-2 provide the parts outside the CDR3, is DSGVTQTPKHLITATGQRVTLRCSPRSGDLSVYWYQQSLDQGLQFLIQYYNGEERAKGNILERFSAQQFPDLHSELNLSSLELGDSALYFCASSVGGPFKNFGSGTRLTVV.

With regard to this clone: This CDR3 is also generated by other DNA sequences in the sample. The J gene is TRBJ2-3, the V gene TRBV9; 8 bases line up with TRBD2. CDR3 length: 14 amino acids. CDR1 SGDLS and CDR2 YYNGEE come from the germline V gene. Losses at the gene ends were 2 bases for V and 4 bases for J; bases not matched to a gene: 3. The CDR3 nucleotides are TGTGCCAGCAGCGTCGCGGGAGGCGCAGATACGCAGTATTTT. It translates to CASSVAGGADTQYF.

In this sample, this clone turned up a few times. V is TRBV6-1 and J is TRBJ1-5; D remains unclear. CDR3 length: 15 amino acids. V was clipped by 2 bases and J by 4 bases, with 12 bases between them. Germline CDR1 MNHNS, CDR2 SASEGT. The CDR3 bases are TGTGCCAGCAGTGAAAAGAGGGTGGGTAATCAGCCCCAGCATTTT. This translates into CASSEKRVGNQPQHF.

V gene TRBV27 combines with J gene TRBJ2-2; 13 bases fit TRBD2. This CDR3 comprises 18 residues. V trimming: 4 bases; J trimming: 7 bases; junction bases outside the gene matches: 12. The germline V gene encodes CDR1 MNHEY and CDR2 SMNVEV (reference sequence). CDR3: CASSSGPGLAGAGGELFF. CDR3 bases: TGTGCCAGCAGTTCAGGACCCGGACTAGCGGGAGCTGGCGGGGAGCTGTTTTTT.

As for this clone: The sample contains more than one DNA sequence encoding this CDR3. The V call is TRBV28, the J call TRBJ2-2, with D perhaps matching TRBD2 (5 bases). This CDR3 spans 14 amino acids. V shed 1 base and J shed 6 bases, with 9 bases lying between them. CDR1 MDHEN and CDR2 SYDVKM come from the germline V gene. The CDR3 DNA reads TGTGCCAGCAGTTTATCGGGGATCGCCGGGGAGCTGTTTTTT. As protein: CASSLSGIAGELFF.

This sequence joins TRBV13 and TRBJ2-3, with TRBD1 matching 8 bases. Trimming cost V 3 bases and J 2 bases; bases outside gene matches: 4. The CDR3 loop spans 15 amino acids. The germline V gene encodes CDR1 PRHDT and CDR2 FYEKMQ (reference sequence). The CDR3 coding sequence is TGTGCCAGCAGCTTTGGACAGGGTACCACAGATACGCAGTATTTT. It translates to CASSFGQGTTDTQYF.

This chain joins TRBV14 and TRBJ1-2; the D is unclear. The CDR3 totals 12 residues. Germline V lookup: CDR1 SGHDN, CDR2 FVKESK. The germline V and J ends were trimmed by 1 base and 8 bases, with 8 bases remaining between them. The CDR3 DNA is TGTGCCAGCAGCCAAGGGGGTTGGGGCTACACCTTC. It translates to CASSQGGWGYTF.

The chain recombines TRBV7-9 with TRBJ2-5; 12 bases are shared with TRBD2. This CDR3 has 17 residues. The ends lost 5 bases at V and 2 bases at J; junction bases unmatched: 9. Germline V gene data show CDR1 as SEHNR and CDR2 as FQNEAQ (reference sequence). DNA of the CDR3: TGTGCCAGCAGCCCGAGACTAGCGGGAGTGGGGCAAGAGACCCAGTACTTC. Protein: CASSPRLAGVGQETQYF.

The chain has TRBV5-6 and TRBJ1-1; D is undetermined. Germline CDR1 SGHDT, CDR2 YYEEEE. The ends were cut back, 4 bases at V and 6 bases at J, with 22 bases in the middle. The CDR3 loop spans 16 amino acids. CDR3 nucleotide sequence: TGTGCCAGCAGCCACTCAACCCAAACCCCCCTGGCTGAAGCTTTCTTT. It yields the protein CASSHSTQTPLAEAFF.

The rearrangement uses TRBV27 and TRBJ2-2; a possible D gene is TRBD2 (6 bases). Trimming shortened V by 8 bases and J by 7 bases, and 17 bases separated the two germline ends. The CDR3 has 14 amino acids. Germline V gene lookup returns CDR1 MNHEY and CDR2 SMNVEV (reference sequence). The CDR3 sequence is CASRGRGFGGELFF. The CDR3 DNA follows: TGTGCCAGCCGTGGTCGGGGGTTCGGCGGGGAGCTGTTTTTT.

The CDR3 DNA reads as TGTGCCAGCAGCTCAGACCGGGACAGAAACACAGATACGCAGTATTTT. The encoded protein is CASSSDRDRNTDTQYF. J is TRBJ2-3 and V is TRBV7-9, with 7 positions matching TRBD1. This CDR3 spans 16 amino acids. Germline CDR1 reads SEHNR; CDR2 reads FQNEAQ (reference sequence). V lost 4 bases, J lost 2 bases, and 9 bases stayed unmatched.

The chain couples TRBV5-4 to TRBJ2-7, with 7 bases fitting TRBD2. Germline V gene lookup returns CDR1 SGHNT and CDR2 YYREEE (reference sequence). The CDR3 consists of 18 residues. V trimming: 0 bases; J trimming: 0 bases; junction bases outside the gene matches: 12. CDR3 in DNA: TGTGCCAGCAGCTTGGAGCTAGCGGAGGGCCCGAGCTCCTACGAGCAGTACTTC. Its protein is CASSLELAEGPSSYEQYF.

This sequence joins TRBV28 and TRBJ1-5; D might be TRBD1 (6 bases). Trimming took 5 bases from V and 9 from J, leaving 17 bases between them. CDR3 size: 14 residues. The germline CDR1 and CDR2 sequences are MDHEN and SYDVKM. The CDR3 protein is CASSLSRGGRPQHF. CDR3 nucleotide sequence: TGTGCCAGCAGTCTATCCCGGGGGGGGCGGCCCCAGCATTTT.

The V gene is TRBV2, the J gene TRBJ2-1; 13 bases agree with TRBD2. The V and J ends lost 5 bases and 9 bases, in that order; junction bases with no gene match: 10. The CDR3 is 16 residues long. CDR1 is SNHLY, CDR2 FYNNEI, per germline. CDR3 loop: CASSPPGTSGKGEQFF. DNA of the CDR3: TGTGCCAGCAGTCCCCCGGGGACTAGCGGGAAGGGTGAGCAGTTCTTC. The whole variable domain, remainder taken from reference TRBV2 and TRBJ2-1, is EPEVTQTPSHQVTQMGQEVILRCVPISNHLYFYWYRQILGQKVEFLVSFYNNEISEKSEIFDDQFSVERPDGSNFTLKIRSTKLEDSAMYFCASSPPGTSGKGEQFFGPGTRLTVL.

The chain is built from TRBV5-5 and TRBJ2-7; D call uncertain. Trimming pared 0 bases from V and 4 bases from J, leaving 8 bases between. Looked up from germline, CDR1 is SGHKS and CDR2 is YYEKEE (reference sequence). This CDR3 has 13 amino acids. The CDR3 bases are TGTGCCAGCAGCTTGGGGGCCGGGTACGAGCAGTACTTC. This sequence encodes CASSLGAGYEQYF.

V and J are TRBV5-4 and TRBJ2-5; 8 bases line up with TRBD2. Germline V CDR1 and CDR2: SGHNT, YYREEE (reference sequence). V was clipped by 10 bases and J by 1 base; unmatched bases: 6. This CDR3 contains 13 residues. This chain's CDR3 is CAHQTSGQETQYF. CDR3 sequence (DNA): TGTGCCCACCAAACTAGCGGCCAAGAGACCCAGTACTTC. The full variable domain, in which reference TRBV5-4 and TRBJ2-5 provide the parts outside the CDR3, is ETGVTQSPTHLIKTRGQQVTLRCSSQSGHNTVSWYQQALGQGPQFIFQYYREEENGRGNFPPRFSGLQFPNYSSELNVNALELDDSALYLCAHQTSGQETQYFGPGTRLLVL.

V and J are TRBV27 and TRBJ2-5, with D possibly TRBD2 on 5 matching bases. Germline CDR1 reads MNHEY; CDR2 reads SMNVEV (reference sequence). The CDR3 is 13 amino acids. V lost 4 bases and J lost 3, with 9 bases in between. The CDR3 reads CASSSVGEETQYF. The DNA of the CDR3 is TGTGCCAGCAGTTCTGTGGGAGAAGAGACCCAGTACTTC.

CDR3 sequence: CASSNRTGKGTDTQYF. For the CDR3, the DNA is TGTGCCAGCAGCAACCGCACAGGGAAGGGCACAGATACGCAGTATTTT. V is TRBV7-9 and J is TRBJ2-3; a weak D match, TRBD1 (6 bases). With 5 bases removed from V and 1 base from J, the gap between germline ends came to 16 bases. Germline loops: CDR1 SEHNR, CDR2 FQNEAQ (reference sequence). This CDR3 spans 16 amino acids.